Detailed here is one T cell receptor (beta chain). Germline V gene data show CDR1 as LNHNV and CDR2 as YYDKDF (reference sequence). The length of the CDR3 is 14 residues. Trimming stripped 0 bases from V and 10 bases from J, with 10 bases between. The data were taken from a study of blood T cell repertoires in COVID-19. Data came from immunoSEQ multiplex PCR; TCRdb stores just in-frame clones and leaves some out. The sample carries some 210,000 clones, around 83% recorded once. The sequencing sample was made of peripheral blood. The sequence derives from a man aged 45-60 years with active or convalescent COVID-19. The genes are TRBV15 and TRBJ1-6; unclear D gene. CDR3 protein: CATSRDSLSSPLHF. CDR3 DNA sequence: TGTGCCACCAGCAGAGATTCATTAAGCTCACCCCTCCACTTT.